The 27 T cell receptor beta chains given below trace back to one sample, sequenced in a study of T cell clonotyping in hematopoietic cell transplantation (dated by TCRdb to the early 2020s). The meaning of the sample's time point label: 30 days after allo-HCT. The library was built by means of the immunoSEQ multiplex PCR assay. In its TCRdb copy, this immuneACCESS table keeps in-frame sequences only and misses some clones. Where compared with another copy, unresolved V genes explain less than half of these, and the others have no known cause. This sample gives fewer than 1,400 clones in total; approximately 96% of them show up just once. The top ten constitute roughly 14% of the sample. This material consisted of PBMCs, taken 30 days after allogeneic stem cell transplant. These receptors were taken from a male patient in his late teens or twenties who had an allogeneic stem cell transplant from a related donor, so the T cells may come from the graft donor. Some clones in this sample may be carry-over from other donors' samples.

The rearrangement links TRBV6-5 to TRBJ1-5; D possibly corresponds to TRBD1 (5 bases). The V gene lost 6 bases and the J gene lost 4 bases, with 16 bases spanning the gap. Germline V gives CDR1 MNHEY, CDR2 SVGAGI. The CDR3 runs 15 residues. The CDR3 is CASSLDRNQNQPQHF. CDR3 in DNA: TGTGCCAGCAGCCTTGACAGAAACCAGAATCAGCCCCAGCATTTT.

This chain connects TRBV5-4 to TRBJ1-5; possible D gene TRBD1, 6 bases. This CDR3 is 13 amino acids long. Germline V gene sequence: CDR1 SGHNT, CDR2 YYREEE (reference sequence). V was shortened by 3 bases and J by 13 bases, with 17 bases between the two germline ends. In DNA, the CDR3 is TGTGCCAGCAGCTCCGGTTCGGGGGGCCCTCAGCATTTT. Its protein product is CASSSGSGGPQHF.

V gene TRBV19 combines with J gene TRBJ1-2; maybe TRBD1 (5 bases). Germline V gene lookup returns CDR1 LNHDA and CDR2 SQIVND (reference sequence). V was shortened by 4 bases and J by 7 bases, with 10 bases between the two germline ends. The CDR3 has 12 amino acids. For the CDR3, the DNA is TGTGCCAGTAGTACGGGGGTTCTTGGCTACACCTTC. Its protein is CASSTGVLGYTF.

The CDR3 DNA sequence: TGTGCCAGCCGGTACAGGGGTTCCGTTAATTCACCCCTCCACTTT. Protein product: CASRYRGSVNSPLHF. The chain combines TRBV6-5 with TRBJ1-6; 7 nucleotides match TRBD1. Germline values: CDR1 MNHEY, CDR2 SVGAGI. J lost 6 bases, V lost 8 bases, and 10 bases had no gene match. The CDR3 runs to 15 residues.

The chain joins TRBV5-1 to TRBJ2-5; TRBD1 or TRBD2 may be the D gene (5 bases each). Germline lookup yields CDR1 SGHRS and CDR2 YFSETQ. V was trimmed by 3 bases and J by 2 bases, leaving 11 bases between them. The CDR3 has 14 residues. CDR3 sequence: CASSYRDQQETQYF. CDR3 bases: TGCGCCAGCAGCTACCGGGACCAACAAGAGACCCAGTACTTC.

The V call is TRBV25-1, the J call TRBJ1-2; maybe TRBD1 (6 bases). Germline V gene sequence: CDR1 MGHDK, CDR2 SYGVNS. The CDR3 is made up of 15 amino acids. The V end was cut by 4 bases, the J end by 4 bases, with 16 bases between. CDR3 sequence: CASSARWGGGYGYTF. Here the CDR3 DNA reads TGTGCCAGCAGTGCGAGGTGGGGGGGCGGCTATGGCTACACCTTC.

The chain uses TRBV6-1 and TRBJ2-1, with D unclear. CDR1 is MNHNS and CDR2 is SASEGT in the germline V gene. The CDR3 runs 15 residues. Trimming took off 3 bases at V and 3 bases at J, with 12 bases between the two ends. CDR3 loop: CASSDGSPFYNEQFF. The CDR3, as DNA: TGTGCCAGCAGTGATGGAAGTCCCTTCTACAATGAGCAGTTCTTC.

The rearrangement uses TRBV30 and TRBJ2-2, with a weak D call TRBD1 (6 bases). This CDR3 contains 13 residues. Trimming took 3 bases from V and 1 from J, leaving 6 bases between them. Germline CDR1 and CDR2: GTSNPN and SVGIG (reference sequence). The CDR3 nucleotides read TGTGCCTGGAGCAGGGGGAACACCGGGGAGCTGTTTTTT. Translated: CAWSRGNTGELFF.

This chain uses TRBV19 with TRBJ2-1; D is perhaps TRBD2 (6 bases). CDR1 and CDR2 from the germline V gene are LNHDA and SQIVND (reference sequence). The CDR3 is made up of 14 amino acids. V dropped 1 base and J dropped 3 bases, with 7 bases sitting between them. CDR3 amino acids: CASSIVAVYNEQFF. The CDR3 DNA reads as TGTGCCAGTAGTATAGTAGCGGTCTACAATGAGCAGTTCTTC.

The V call is TRBV6-6, the J call TRBJ2-2; 10 bases agree with TRBD1. The length of the CDR3 is 15 residues. With 6 bases clipped from V and 2 bases from J, the junction kept 3 bases outside the gene matches. Germline V gene data show CDR1 as MNHNY and CDR2 as SVGAGI (reference sequence). CDR3 sequence reads: CASSPTGGNTGELFF. The DNA for the CDR3 is TGTGCCAGCAGCCCGACAGGGGGCAACACCGGGGAGCTGTTTTTT.

The rearrangement joins TRBV27 to TRBJ2-7; D ambiguous. The CDR3 runs 12 residues. Per germline, CDR1 MNHEY and CDR2 SMNVEV (reference sequence). Deletions cut 2 bases from V and 3 bases from J, with 5 bases between. The CDR3: CASSLGNYEQYF. Here the CDR3 DNA reads TGTGCCAGCAGTTTAGGGAACTACGAGCAGTACTTC.

The sample holds a few counts of this clone. This chain uses TRBV5-1 with TRBJ2-6; D gene uncertain. The CDR3 consists of 14 residues. Germline V lookup: CDR1 SGHRS, CDR2 YFSETQ. V lost 4 bases and J 3 bases, leaving 8 bases between the germline ends. CDR3 sequence: CASSPGGGANVLTF. The CDR3 nucleotides are TGCGCCAGCAGCCCGGGTGGTGGGGCCAACGTCCTGACTTTC.

The chain carries TRBV9 and TRBJ2-4; D call uncertain. Trimming removed 4 bases from V and 2 bases from J, with 7 bases in between. This CDR3 comprises 13 residues. The germline V gene has CDR1 SGDLS and CDR2 YYNGEE. CDR3 in amino acids: CASSLTSKNIQYF. DNA of the CDR3: TGTGCCAGCAGCCTCACTTCCAAAAACATTCAGTACTTC. Supplemented by reference TRBV9 and TRBJ2-4, the full variable domain reads DSGVTQTPKHLITATGQRVTLRCSPRSGDLSVYWYQQSLDQGLQFLIQYYNGEERAKGNILERFSAQQFPDLHSELNLSSLELGDSALYFCASSLTSKNIQYFGAGTRLSVL.

This clone is hyperexpanded by share. V is TRBV19 and J is TRBJ1-5; D gene uncertain. This CDR3 region has 12 residues. Germline CDR1 is LNHDA and CDR2 is SQIVND (reference sequence). V lost 1 base and J lost 6, with 4 bases in between. The CDR3 sequence is CASSIGIQPQHF. CDR3 in DNA: TGTGCCAGTAGTATAGGGATTCAGCCCCAGCATTTT.

This chain uses TRBV5-4 with TRBJ2-5; D not certain. This CDR3 has 14 amino acids. The V gene lost 0 bases and the J gene lost 1 base, with 7 bases spanning the gap. Germline V gene data show CDR1 as SGHNT and CDR2 as YYREEE (reference sequence). DNA of the CDR3: TGTGCCAGCAGCTTGGCCGGCACCCAAGAGACCCAGTACTTC. This sequence encodes CASSLAGTQETQYF.

This rearrangement joins TRBV2 to TRBJ1-2; D gene uncertain. Per the germline V gene, CDR1 is SNHLY and CDR2 is FYNNEI. Trimming cost V 3 bases and J 4 bases, with 12 bases left between them. This CDR3 has 14 residues. This chain's CDR3 is CASSEEQVLYGYTF. CDR3 DNA sequence: TGTGCCAGCAGTGAGGAGCAGGTCCTCTATGGCTACACCTTC.

The chain carries TRBV4-3 and TRBJ1-1; 8 bases agree with TRBD1. With V trimmed by 1 base and J by 2 bases, 3 bases remained unmatched. CDR1 LGHNA and CDR2 YSLEER come from the germline V gene. This CDR3 contains 15 residues. CDR3 bases: TGCGCCAGCAGCCAAGGACAGGGGTACAACACTGAAGCTTTCTTT. Translated: CASSQGQGYNTEAFF.

This chain uses TRBV7-6 with TRBJ2-2; D ambiguous. The CDR3 contains 14 residues. Between the trimmed V and J ends, which lost 7 bases and 3 bases, there was a span of 12 bases. Germline CDR1 reads SGHVS; CDR2 reads FNYEAQ. The chain's CDR3 is CASKLSRYTGELFF. As DNA, the CDR3 is TGTGCCAGCAAGCTGTCCAGGTACACCGGGGAGCTGTTTTTT.

The J gene is TRBJ2-3, the V gene TRBV30; the D gene is possibly TRBD1 (6 bases). CDR1 and CDR2 from the germline V gene are GTSNPN and SVGIG (reference sequence). There are 16 residues in the CDR3. With 0 bases removed from V and 4 bases from J, the gap between germline ends came to 17 bases. The CDR3 nucleotides read TGTGCCTGGAGTGTAGAGGGGTGGGCAGGGGCAGATACGCAGTATTTT. Residues: CAWSVEGWAGADTQYF.

This chain links TRBV4-3 with TRBJ1-1; possible D gene TRBD1, 5 bases. CDR3 size: 13 residues. Germline CDR1 LGHNA, CDR2 YSLEER. Trimming cost V 4 bases and J 4 bases, with 10 bases left between them. DNA of the CDR3: TGCGCCAGCAGCCCACGGGGGGGCACTGAAGCTTTCTTT. It encodes CASSPRGGTEAFF.

V is TRBV21-1 and J is TRBJ2-7. TRBV21-1 is labeled a pseudogene. CDR3 length equals 13 residues. Here the CDR3 DNA reads TGTGCCAGCAGCATCCGTACCGTTAACGAGCAGTACGTC. Its translation is CASSIRTVNEQYV.

The V call is TRBV5-1, the J call TRBJ1-1; no definite D call. This CDR3 contains 11 residues. CDR1 is SGHRS, CDR2 YFSETQ, per germline. With 5 bases removed from V and 7 bases from J, the gap between germline ends came to 9 bases. This chain's CDR3 is CASRLEGEAFF. CDR3 nucleotides: TGCGCCAGCAGACTGGAGGGTGAAGCTTTCTTT.

The CDR3 is CASSQQSGPDTQYF. In nucleotides, the CDR3 is TGCGCCAGCAGCCAACAGAGCGGCCCAGATACGCAGTATTTT. This chain uses TRBV4-1 with TRBJ2-3, with D possibly TRBD2 on 5 matching bases. V was trimmed by 2 bases and J by 4 bases, leaving 10 bases between them. Germline lookup yields CDR1 MGHRA and CDR2 YSYEKL. This CDR3 has 14 residues.

This chain uses TRBV19 with TRBJ2-3; 12 bases agree with TRBD2. J lost 5 bases, V lost 5 bases, and 11 bases had no gene match. The CDR3 extends over 17 amino acids. CDR1 and CDR2 from the germline V gene are LNHDA and SQIVND (reference sequence). CDR3: CASSPGLAGNIEDTQYF. CDR3 nucleotide sequence: TGTGCCAGTAGTCCGGGACTAGCGGGTAATATTGAAGATACGCAGTATTTT.

V usage is TRBV29-1 and J usage is TRBJ2-1; D uncertain. The CDR3 totals 12 residues. Germline V gene lookup returns CDR1 SQVTM and CDR2 ANQGSEA. V lost 5 bases to trimming and J lost 8 bases, with 13 bases between them. CDR3 sequence (DNA): TGCAGCGTTCTATCCGGTGGACATGAGCAGTTCTTC. Protein product: CSVLSGGHEQFF.

The chain recombines TRBV30 with TRBJ1-1, with 7 nucleotides matching TRBD1. Germline V gene sequence: CDR1 GTSNPN, CDR2 SVGIG (reference sequence). Germline trimming cut 7 bases from V and 2 bases from J; bases unmatched to any gene: 10. The CDR3 covers 14 residues. The CDR3 DNA sequence: TGTGCCTCTCAACGAAACAGGGGAAACACTGAAGCTTTCTTT. As protein: CASQRNRGNTEAFF.

J is TRBJ1-2 and V is TRBV7-8; 8 bases align to TRBD1. The V gene end was trimmed by 5 bases and the J gene end by 7 bases; junction bases not matched to a gene: 15. CDR1 is SGHVS, CDR2 FQNEAQ, per germline. CDR3 length equals 16 residues. The CDR3: CASSLQTGVFSRGYTF. The CDR3 nucleotides read TGTGCCAGCAGCCTCCAGACAGGGGTGTTTAGTCGTGGCTACACCTTC.